A selection of T cell receptor beta chains follows, all from one sample in a study of OX40 agonist ivuxolimab in advanced cancers. TCRdb keeps only in-frame clones here, not all; method: immunoSEQ multiplex PCR. The data show roughly 42,000 clones, with approximately 86% seen just once and about 12% held by the top ten. The source material was CD4+ or CD8+ T cells sorted from blood, sampled in a trial of the OX40 agonist ivuxolimab. The receptor source for this set is an adult with an advanced solid tumor such as melanoma, head and neck, liver or kidney cancer. Both conserved end residues are part of each CDR3. The D gene is left open where the match is weak. Clone size is given for some rows only: seen once, a few or many times, or a class if the clone is expanded.

CDR3: CASSPTTSGRFEQFF; DNA: TGTGCCAGCAGCCCGACGACTAGCGGGAGGTTTGAGCAGTTCTTC; V: TRBV7-6; D: TRBD2; J: TRBJ2-1; size: .
CDR3: CASSEYRTGGLAGNTIYF; DNA: TGTGCCAGCAGTGAATATCGGACAGGGGGCCTTGCGGGAAACACCATATATTTT; V: TRBV25-1; D: TRBD1; J: TRBJ1-3; size: few
CDR3: CASSQTSAGGYYEQYF; DNA: TGCGCCAGCAGCCAGACCTCAGCGGGGGGGTATTACGAGCAGTACTTC; V: TRBV4-1; D: TRBD2; J: TRBJ2-7; size: .
CDR3: CATSRDLIGPPGSSPLHF; DNA: TGTGCCACCAGCAGAGATCTGATCGGGCCACCCGGGAGTTCACCCCTCCACTTT; V: TRBV15; D: .; J: TRBJ1-6; size: .
CDR3: CASSLRGRTIYF; DNA: TGTGCCAGCAGTTTGCGAGGCAGGACCATATATTTT; V: TRBV28; D: .; J: TRBJ1-3; size: .
CDR3: CASSPRLAGGNYEQYF; DNA: TGCGCCAGCAGCCCTAGGTTGGCGGGGGGTAACTACGAGCAGTACTTC; V: TRBV4-1; D: TRBD2; J: TRBJ2-7; size: .
CDR3: CASSVSGNTEAFF; DNA: TGTGCCAGCAGCGTGTCAGGTAACACTGAAGCTTTCTTT; V: TRBV9; D: .; J: TRBJ1-1; size: .
CDR3: CASRLADYSYEQYF; DNA: TGTGCCAGCCGACTAGCGGACTACTCCTACGAGCAGTACTTC; V: TRBV7-8; D: TRBD2; J: TRBJ2-7; size: .
CDR3: CAWSALGQGDGYTF; DNA: TGTGCCTGGAGTGCCCTTGGACAGGGCGATGGCTACACCTTC; V: TRBV30; D: TRBD1; J: TRBJ1-2; size: .
CDR3: CASSLGGFNEQFF; DNA: TGTGCCAGCAGCTTAGGAGGATTCAATGAGCAGTTCTTC; V: TRBV7-6; D: .; J: TRBJ2-1; size: .
CDR3: CAWDSGRGLRAGEQYF; DNA: TGTGCCTGGGACTCGGGGAGGGGGCTAAGAGCGGGCGAGCAGTACTTC; V: TRBV30; D: .; J: TRBJ2-7; size: .
CDR3: CASSQDPSDRENEKLFF; DNA: TGTGCCAGCAGCCAAGATCCCAGTGACAGGGAAAATGAAAAACTGTTTTTT; V: TRBV4-2; D: TRBD1; J: TRBJ1-4; size: .
CDR3: CASSLSLAGGYTGELFF; DNA: TGTGCCAGCAGCTTGTCGCTAGCGGGAGGGTACACCGGGGAGCTGTTTTTT; V: TRBV5-6; D: TRBD2; J: TRBJ2-2; size: .
CDR3: CASSILTPAGNEQFF; DNA: TGTGCCAGCAGTATCCTGACACCGGCGGGCAATGAGCAGTTCTTC; V: TRBV27; D: .; J: TRBJ2-1; size: .
CDR3: CASSLSSGGGHEQYF; DNA: TGTGCCAGTAGTCTTTCTAGCGGGGGGGGCCACGAGCAGTACTTC; V: TRBV19; D: TRBD2; J: TRBJ2-7; size: once
CDR3: CASSQPGGTYNEQFF; DNA: TGCGCCAGCAGTCAACCGGGGGGAACATACAATGAGCAGTTCTTC; V: TRBV23-1; D: TRBD2; J: TRBJ2-1; size: .
CDR3: CASSRDVWDEQFF; DNA: TGTGCCAGCTCAAGGGACGTCTGGGATGAGCAGTTCTTC; V: TRBV6-6; D: .; J: TRBJ2-1; size: .